A selection of T cell receptor beta chains follows, all from one sample in a study of blood T cells in healthy people across ages. MiXCR, applied by TCRdb to the 5' RACE reads, yields one record per CDR3 protein. The data hold hundreds of thousands of distinct CDR3 sequences, with about 27% observed a single time. These sequences were also reported in another study, on T cells of mothers and their children.

Sequenced input: blood. These receptors came from a boy aged 2-15 years in good health. Both conserved end residues are trimmed from each CDR3.

>TRBJ2-1|13|TRBV29-1
SGGLAGDSYNEQF
>TRBJ2-7|13|TRBV4-2
ASSPGRGGVYEQY
>TRBJ1-2|13|TRBV6-5
ASSYSVTQKYGYT
>TRBJ1-2|12|TRBV12-3/TRBV12-4
ASSRTGYYYGYT
>TRBJ1-5|13|TRBV16
ASSLQGAQGQPQH
>TRBJ1-3|12|TRBV6-9
ASSPGHSGNTIY
>TRBJ2-3|14|TRBV27
ASSLRLAGASDTQY
>TRBJ2-1|14|TRBV6-5
ASSYFLAAPHNEQF
>TRBJ2-5|11|TRBV6-5
ASSYATGIGQY
>TRBJ2-5|9|TRBV5-1
ASSSLREMY
>TRBJ2-7|7|TRBV29-1
SLKWVQY
>TRBJ2-4|14|TRBV2
ASSERGLAGADIQY
>TRBJ1-1|10|TRBV28
ATRQGATAAF
>TRBJ2-1|13|TRBV14
ASSQDPAGYNEQF
>TRBJ2-7|9|TRBV29-1
SVRQGWILY
>-|10|TRBV2
ASSETAQAQF
>TRBJ1-6|13|TRBV15
ATSRGEGGNSPLH
>TRBJ1-4|13|TRBV7-9
ASSLGDRVAEKLF
>TRBJ2-1|12|TRBV7-9
ASSSDRVFNEQF
>TRBJ2-5|12|TRBV6-5
AAKMRRDFGTQY
>TRBJ2-7|11|TRBV30
ARSVGPGDEQY
>TRBJ2-7|11|TRBV12-3/TRBV12-4
ASSDSRSYEQY
>TRBJ2-7|13|TRBV7-2
ASIARDRSSYEQY
>TRBJ2-7|13|TRBV7-2
ASSSAAGLSYEQY
>TRBJ2-4|13|TRBV4-1
ASSQVKGGGYIQY